One sample yielded the 2 T cell receptor beta chains listed below, sequenced in a study of cytomegalovirus exposure and HLA in healthy donors. Profiled with immunoSEQ multiplex PCR; TCRdb holds only in-frame clones, not every one. The sample gives roughly 120,000 clones, roughly nine tenths of which show up once; approximately 4.5% is in the top ten. The material sequenced was PBMCs. The receptors shown here come from a young man in good health and CMV-seropositive.

This clone has only a few counts. The chain uses TRBV11-1 and TRBJ2-7; TRBD1 is a possible D gene (5 bases). The CDR3 has 12 residues. V was trimmed by 4 bases and J by 12 bases, leaving 16 bases between them. Germline CDR1 and CDR2: SGHAT and FQDESV (reference sequence). The CDR3 sequence is CASSSSTGFLYF. Written as DNA, the CDR3 is TGTGCCAGCAGCTCAAGTACAGGTTTTCTGTACTTC.

CDR3 in DNA: TGCGCCAGCAGCTTGCAGACCGGGACTCCAAGTGGCTACACCTTC. It specifies CASSLQTGTPSGYTF. The chain uses TRBV5-1 and TRBJ1-2, with D tentatively TRBD1 (5 bases). Germline V gives CDR1 SGHRS, CDR2 YFSETQ. This CDR3 region has 15 residues. The V end was cut by 1 base, the J end by 7 bases, with 17 bases between. Full variable domain (missing parts from reference TRBV5-1 and TRBJ1-2): KAGVTQTPRYLIKTRGQQVTLSCSPISGHRSVSWYQQTPGQGLQFLFEYFSETQRNKGNFPGRFSGRQFSNSRSEMNVSTLELGDSALYLCASSLQTGTPSGYTFGSGTRLTVV.